This T cell receptor beta chain derives from a study of blood T cell repertoires in COVID-19. The germline CDR1 and CDR2 sequences are SGDLS and YYNGEE. Trimming took 0 bases from V and 8 from J; bases not matched to a gene: 10. CDR3 size: 15 residues. Individuals aged roughly 18 to 95 years were recruited from fewer than 30 US areas. Authors' processing steps: Scientists estimated how many nucleated cells there were by amplifying reference gene primers. Sequencing was performed with immunoSEQ multiplex PCR; in TCRdb, only in-frame clones are kept and a portion is missing. V and J calls and clone size are copied from that table; D and trimming were computed from the DNA. The sample has 170,000 or so clones; approximately 85% are singletons.

What was sequenced was PBMCs or T cells enriched from blood (not recorded which). The chain combines TRBV9 with TRBJ1-2; 7 bases are shared with TRBD1. The TCR originated in a man aged 35-49 years who had recovered from COVID-19. CDR3 in amino acids: CASSVGGQASQGYTF. Here the CDR3 DNA reads TGTGCCAGCAGCGTAGGAGGACAGGCAAGTCAAGGCTACACCTTC.